The clone carrying this T cell receptor beta chain was seen just once. The sample comes from a study of technical replicates of blood from a few donors. CDR3 size: 12 residues. The V and J ends lost 8 bases and 0 bases respectively, with 8 bases between them. CDR1 is MDHEN and CDR2 is SYDVKM in the germline V gene. Produced via immunoSEQ multiplex PCR; TCRdb's table is partial and in-frame only. The repertoire consists of around 83,000 clones, with approximately 93% occurring once and the leading ten covering over 0.2%. The source is a human donor in good health. The rearrangement uses TRBV28 and TRBJ2-7; D is unclear. Sequences were obtained from T cells isolated from PBMCs. The CDR3 sequence: CASFAGSYEQYF. For the CDR3, the DNA is TGTGCCAGCTTTGCCGGCTCCTACGAGCAGTACTTC.